This TCR beta chain came from a study of cytomegalovirus exposure and HLA in healthy donors. With 60 Vbeta and 13 Jbeta primers, the PCR was carried out. Here immunoSEQ multiplex PCR was the method, and the copy in TCRdb shows in-frame clones only, minus some. The sample lists some 130,000 clones; 75% to 85% were seen once. The CDR3 consists of 13 residues. Germline CDR1 reads SGHRS; CDR2 reads YFSETQ. The J segment lost 7 bases and the V segment lost 2 bases, leaving 2 bases of the junction unmatched. Sample: PBMCs. V is TRBV5-1 and J is TRBJ2-7; 11 nucleotides match TRBD2. This receptor was identified in a middle-aged woman in good health and CMV-seropositive. The DNA of the CDR3 is TGCGCCAGCAGCTTACTAGCGGGAGAAGAGCAGTACTTC. Translated, it gives CASSLLAGEEQYF. The full variable domain, rest sourced from reference TRBV5-1 and TRBJ2-7, is KAGVTQTPRYLIKTRGQQVTLSCSPISGHRSVSWYQQTPGQGLQFLFEYFSETQRNKGNFPGRFSGRQFSNSRSEMNVSTLELGDSALYLCASSLLAGEEQYFGPGTRLTVT.